These T cell receptor beta chains were read from a single sample in a study of blood T cell repertoires in COVID-19. Here immunoSEQ multiplex PCR was the method, and the copy in TCRdb shows in-frame clones only, minus some. The data hold about 250,000 clones, with roughly 90% observed a single time. The specimen sequenced was peripheral blood. The receptors derive from a woman aged 25 to 45 with acute or convalescent COVID-19. The CDR3 runs from the conserved cysteine through the conserved F or W. D genes are given only for firm matches. A row's size may be missing; if present it is once, few, many or a size class.

size | D | J | V | DNA | CDR3
. | . | TRBJ1-6 | TRBV27 | TGTGCCAGCAGTTCAGGGGTATCCTATAATTCACCCCTCCACTTT | CASSSGVSYNSPLHF
. | . | TRBJ1-3 | TRBV19 | TGTGCCAGTAGTATCACAGTCTCTGGAAACACCATATATTTT | CASSITVSGNTIYF
. | . | TRBJ2-7 | TRBV27 | TGTGCCAGCAACCCCACAGGGTCCCCCCTCTACGAGCAGTACTTC | CASNPTGSPLYEQYF
few | TRBD1 | TRBJ1-4 | TRBV19 | TGTGCCAGTAGACCACAGGGGGCGGTGGAAAAACTGTTTTTT | CASRPQGAVEKLFF
. | . | TRBJ2-2 | TRBV6-5 | TGTGCCAGCAGTTACAACAGGTGGAACACCGGGGAGCTGTTTTTT | CASSYNRWNTGELFF
. | . | TRBJ2-1 | TRBV3-1/TRBV3-2 | TGTGCCAGCAGCCAAGAGGGGGGCGGGAGCTCCTACAATGAGCAGTTCTTC | CASSQEGGGSSYNEQFF
once | . | TRBJ2-3 | TRBV5-1 | TGCGCCAGCAGCCAGTGGGGGGTATCAGATACGCAGTATTTT | CASSQWGVSDTQYF
. | TRBD1 | TRBJ1-2 | TRBV5-4 | TGTGCCAGCAGCTCGGGACAGAAGAATGGCTACACCTTC | CASSSGQKNGYTF
. | TRBD1 | TRBJ1-6 | TRBV7-6 | TGTGCCAGCAGCCCAGGGGGCGAGGTTTCACCCCTCCACTTT | CASSPGGEVSPLHF
. | . | TRBJ2-7 | TRBV12-1 | TGTGCCAGCACCCGGGAAGAGCAGTACTTC | CASTREEQYF
. | TRBD1 | TRBJ2-7 | TRBV7-2 | TGTGCCAGCAGCTTAGGGGTCGATGGGACAGGGGGCACCTTC | CASSLGVDGTGGTF
. | TRBD1 | TRBJ2-3 | TRBV7-2 | TGTGCCAGCAGACAGGACAGGGGGCACACAGATACGCAGTATTTT | CASRQDRGHTDTQYF
. | . | TRBJ2-2 | TRBV5-4 | TGTGCCAGCAGCTTGATCACGGGGGCGAACACCGGGGAGCTGTTTTTT | CASSLITGANTGELFF
. | . | TRBJ1-5 | TRBV7-2 | TGTGCCAGCAGCTTACTCGGGGGAGGTAGCAATCAGCCCCAGCATTTT | CASSLLGGGSNQPQHF
few | TRBD1 | TRBJ1-3 | TRBV5-1 | TGCGCCAGCAGCTCGGGACAGGGCTTCTCTGGAAACACCATATATTTT | CASSSGQGFSGNTIYF
. | TRBD1 | TRBJ2-1 | TRBV18 | TGTGCCAGCTCACCGGGACAGGGATTTGAGGAGCAGTTCTTC | CASSPGQGFEEQFF
. | . | TRBJ2-3 | TRBV5-1 | TGCGCCAGCAGCTTGGCGGGGACAGATACGCAGTATTTT | CASSLAGTDTQYF
few | . | TRBJ1-4 | TRBV6-6 | TGTGCCAGCAGTTACTTTAAGAGGGAAGAAAAACTGTTTTTT | CASSYFKREEKLFF
. | TRBD2 | TRBJ2-1 | TRBV6-5 | TGTGCCAGCAGTTACTCGCCTAGCGGGAGGTTTAATGAGCAGTTCTTC | CASSYSPSGRFNEQFF
few | TRBD2 | TRBJ2-2 | TRBV12-5 | TGTGCTAGTGGTTTGCCGGGACTAGCGGGGACCGGGGAGCTGTTTTTT | CASGLPGLAGTGELFF
. | TRBD1 | TRBJ1-2 | TRBV30 | TGTGCCTGGAGACCCGGGACAGGGATCTATGGCTACACCTTC | CAWRPGTGIYGYTF
. | . | TRBJ2-4 | TRBV9 | TGTGCCAGCAGCGTACGGGGAGGGGGCATTCAGTACTTC | CASSVRGGGIQYF
. | TRBD1 | TRBJ1-6 | TRBV27 | TGTGCCAGCAGTTTTTATTCGGGAGGGGGCGCTTCGCGGTCCCTCCACTTT | CASSFYSGGGASRSLHF
. | TRBD1 | TRBJ1-2 | TRBV19 | TGTGCCAGTAGTATATCGGGACAGGGTAGTTATGGCTACACCTTC | CASSISGQGSYGYTF
. | TRBD2 | TRBJ2-7 | TRBV7-2 | TGTGCCAGCAGCTTAGCGCGGGGGAGCCTCTCCTACGAGCAGTACTTC | CASSLARGSLSYEQYF
few | . | TRBJ2-7 | TRBV3-1/TRBV3-2 | TGTGCCAGCAGCCAAGAACCTTTCAGGGTCGGCTACGAGCAGTACTTC | CASSQEPFRVGYEQYF
many | . | TRBJ1-2 | TRBV25-1 | TGTGCCAGCAGTACCGGGAGCCCCTATGGCTACACCTTC | CASSTGSPYGYTF
. | . | TRBJ1-5 | TRBV24-1 | TGTGCCACCAGTGACACCTTACGGGGTCAGCCCCAGCATTTT | CATSDTLRGQPQHF
. | . | TRBJ2-7 | TRBV5-1 | TGCGCCAGCAGGCTCGGACAGAAAACCTACGAGCAGTACTTC | CASRLGQKTYEQYF
once | . | TRBJ2-1 | TRBV3-1/TRBV3-2 | TGTGCCAGCAGCCAAAGCACCAGGGGCGCCTACAATGAGCAGTTCTTC | CASSQSTRGAYNEQFF
few | TRBD2 | TRBJ2-2 | TRBV5-4 | TGTGCCAGCAGCTCCCAGCGGGATAACACCGGGGAGCTGTTTTTT | CASSSQRDNTGELFF
. | TRBD2 | TRBJ2-2 | TRBV19 | TGTGCCAGTAGTATGGCTAGCGGACACACCGGGGAGCTGTTTTTT | CASSMASGHTGELFF
. | TRBD1 | TRBJ1-1 | TRBV9 | TGTGCCAGCAGCGAGACAGGGGTGGGTACTGAAGCTTTCTTT | CASSETGVGTEAFF
few | TRBD1 | TRBJ1-5 | TRBV30 | TGTGCCTGGAGCAGGGGGGAAGATCAGCCCCAGCATTTT | CAWSRGEDQPQHF
. | . | TRBJ1-4 | TRBV27 | TGTGCCAGCAGGAGGACTAATGAAAAACTGTTTTTT | CASRRTNEKLFF
. | TRBD1 | TRBJ1-5 | TRBV2 | TGTGCCAGCAGTGAAATAACAGGGGGCGGGAGTCAGCCCCAGCATTTT | CASSEITGGGSQPQHF
. | TRBD1 | TRBJ2-3 | TRBV9 | TGTGCCAGCAGCGCTCCGGGACAGGGCACAGATACGCAGTATTTT | CASSAPGQGTDTQYF
. | TRBD2 | TRBJ2-2 | TRBV10-3 | TGTGCCATCAGCGGGGGACTAGCGGGAGTCGACGGGGAGCTGTTTTTT | CAISGGLAGVDGELFF
. | TRBD2 | TRBJ2-5 | TRBV15 | TGTGCCACCAGCAGAGGATCGGGAGGGCAGTTAGAGACCCAGTACTTC | CATSRGSGGQLETQYF
. | . | TRBJ1-2 | TRBV24-1 | TGTGCCACCAGTGATTTCGGTGTGGGTCCGGGAAGCTATGGCTACACCTTC | CATSDFGVGPGSYGYTF
. | . | TRBJ1-4 | TRBV12-5 | TGTGCTAGTGGTCCTCGGGAGGGTGAAAAACTGTTTTTT | CASGPREGEKLFF
. | . | TRBJ2-1 | TRBV19 | TGTGCCAGCTCGCCGGGGTATGAGCAGTTCTTC | CASSPGYEQFF
. | TRBD1 | TRBJ1-3 | TRBV6-6 | TGTGCCAGCAGTAAGGGGGGACAGGGGGCTGGAAACACCATATATTTT | CASSKGGQGAGNTIYF
. | TRBD1 | TRBJ1-2 | TRBV7-8 | TGTGCCAGCACCATGACAGGGGAAGGCTACACCTTC | CASTMTGEGYTF
. | TRBD2 | TRBJ2-5 | TRBV11-3 | TGTGCCAGCAGCTGGGTAGCGGGAACAGAGACCCAGTACTTC | CASSWVAGTETQYF